The 2 T cell receptor beta chains given below trace back to one sample, sequenced in a study of T cells after yellow fever vaccination. One entry per CDR3 protein results from TCRdb running MiXCR on the 5' RACE reads. The sample gives 600,000 to 750,000 distinct CDR3 sequences, roughly an eighth of which show up once; approximately 15% is in the top ten. Sample: PBMCs, taken on the day of the yellow fever booster vaccination. Receptors were obtained from a man between 25 and 39 years old who received the YFV17D yellow fever vaccine.

The chain is built from TRBV7-2 and TRBJ1-5; 7 bases line up with TRBD1. V was clipped by 5 bases and J by 3 bases; unmatched bases: 10. CDR1 and CDR2 from the germline V gene are SGHTA and FQGNSA. This CDR3 spans 16 amino acids. The CDR3 reads CASSLGATGLNQPQHF. In DNA, the CDR3 is TGTGCCAGCAGCCTGGGGGCGACAGGGCTCAATCAGCCCCAGCATTTT.

CDR3 protein: CASSEAGLGEQYF. For the CDR3, the DNA is TGTGCCAGCAGTGAAGCGGGATTGGGTGAGCAGTACTTC. V and J are TRBV12-3 or TRBV12-4 and TRBJ2-7; 7 positions agree with TRBD2. Losses at the gene ends were 5 bases for V and 7 bases for J; bases not matched to a gene: 8. This CDR3 has 13 residues.